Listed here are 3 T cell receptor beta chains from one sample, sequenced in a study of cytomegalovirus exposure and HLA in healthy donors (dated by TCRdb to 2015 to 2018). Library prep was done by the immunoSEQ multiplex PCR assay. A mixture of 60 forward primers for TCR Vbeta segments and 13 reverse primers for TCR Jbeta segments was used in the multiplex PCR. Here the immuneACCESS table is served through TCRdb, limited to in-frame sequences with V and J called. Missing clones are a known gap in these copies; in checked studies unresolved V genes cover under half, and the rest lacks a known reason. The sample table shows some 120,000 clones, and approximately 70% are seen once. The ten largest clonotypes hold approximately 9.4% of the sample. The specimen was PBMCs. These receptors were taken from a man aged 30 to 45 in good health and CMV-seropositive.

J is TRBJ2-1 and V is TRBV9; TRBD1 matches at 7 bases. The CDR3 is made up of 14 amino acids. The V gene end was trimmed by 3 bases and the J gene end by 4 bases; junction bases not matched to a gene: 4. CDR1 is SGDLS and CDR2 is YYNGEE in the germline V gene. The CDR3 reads CASSAVQGYNEQFF. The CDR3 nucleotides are TGTGCCAGCAGCGCCGTACAGGGGTACAATGAGCAGTTCTTC.

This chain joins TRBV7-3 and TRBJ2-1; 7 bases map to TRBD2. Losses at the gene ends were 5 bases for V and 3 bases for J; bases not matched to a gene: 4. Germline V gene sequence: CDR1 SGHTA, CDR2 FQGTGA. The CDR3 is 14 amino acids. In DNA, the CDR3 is TGTGCCAGCAGCACCGCGGGAGACTACAATGAGCAGTTCTTC. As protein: CASSTAGDYNEQFF.

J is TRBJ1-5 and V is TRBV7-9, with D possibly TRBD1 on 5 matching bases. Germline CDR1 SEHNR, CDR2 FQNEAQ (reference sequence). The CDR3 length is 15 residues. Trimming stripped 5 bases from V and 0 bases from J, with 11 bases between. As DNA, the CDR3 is TGTGCCAGCAGCCCTCGGGGGAATAGCAATCAGCCCCAGCATTTT. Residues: CASSPRGNSNQPQHF.